The next 12 T cell receptor beta chains were all read from a single sample in a study of blood T cell repertoires in COVID-19. Assay: immunoSEQ multiplex PCR; the TCRdb copy retains only in-frame clones and omits some. The sample lists approximately 200,000 clones; approximately 85% were seen once. The sequenced material came from peripheral blood. The source of these receptors is a human donor with active or convalescent COVID-19. The donor label of this sample is uncertain.

This sequence joins TRBV5-5 and TRBJ2-3, with D perhaps matching TRBD2 (6 bases). V shed 4 bases and J shed 0 bases, with 12 bases lying between them. The CDR3 is 15 residues long. Germline V gives CDR1 SGHKS, CDR2 YYEKEE (reference sequence). The chain's CDR3 is CASSPTAGSTDTQYF. The CDR3 coding sequence is TGTGCCAGCAGCCCTACGGCGGGGAGCACAGATACGCAGTATTTT. Complete variable domain (other parts from reference TRBV5-5 and TRBJ2-3): DAGVTQSPTHLIKTRGQQVTLRCSPISGHKSVSWYQQVLGQGPQFIFQYYEKEERGRGNFPDRFSARQFPNYSSELNVNALLLGDSALYLCASSPTAGSTDTQYFGPGTRLTVL.

This rearrangement joins TRBV5-1 to TRBJ2-5, with unresolved D. Trimming removed 0 bases from V and 3 bases from J, with 9 bases in between. CDR1 and CDR2 from the germline V gene are SGHRS and YFSETQ. This CDR3 has 14 residues. Here the CDR3 reads CASSLEQLKETQYF. The CDR3 DNA follows: TGCGCCAGCAGCTTGGAACAGCTAAAAGAGACCCAGTACTTC. Looking up the rest from reference TRBV5-1 and TRBJ2-5 gives the full variable domain: KAGVTQTPRYLIKTRGQQVTLSCSPISGHRSVSWYQQTPGQGLQFLFEYFSETQRNKGNFPGRFSGRQFSNSRSEMNVSTLELGDSALYLCASSLEQLKETQYFGPGTRLLVL.

The chain joins TRBV18 to TRBJ1-5, with D possibly being TRBD1 (5 bases). This CDR3 is 13 amino acids long. Between the trimmed V and J ends, which lost 4 bases and 3 bases, there was a span of 7 bases. Germline values: CDR1 KGHSH, CDR2 LQKENI. The CDR3 nucleotides read TGTGCCAGCTCACAGGGGAACAATCAGCCCCAGCATTTT. Translating it yields CASSQGNNQPQHF.

This sequence joins TRBV3-1 (or the pseudogene TRBV3-2) and TRBJ1-1; D may be TRBD1 (6 bases). The CDR3 consists of 14 residues. With 1 base removed from V and 6 bases from J, the gap between germline ends came to 12 bases. Germline-derived CDR1 and CDR2 are LGHDT and YNNKEL (reference sequence). The CDR3 DNA sequence: TGTGCCAGCAGCCAAGTCGGGGGGCTGGCTGAAGCTTTCTTT. It specifies CASSQVGGLAEAFF.

The V and J genes are TRBV24-1 and TRBJ1-2, with 8 positions matching TRBD1. Germline V gene sequence: CDR1 KGHDR, CDR2 SFDVKD. The CDR3 extends over 14 amino acids. The ends lost 3 bases at V and 8 bases at J; junction bases unmatched: 7. CDR3 DNA sequence: TGTGCCACCAGTGATGACGGACAGGGCGAAGGCTACACCTTC. It yields the protein CATSDDGQGEGYTF.

CDR3 DNA: TGCGCCAGCAGCCAAGAGTCCGGGACAGGGAGTGGCTACACCTTC. It codes for CASSQESGTGSGYTF. This rearrangement joins TRBV4-3 to TRBJ1-2; 9 nucleotides align to TRBD1. V lost 0 bases and J lost 7; bases outside the gene matches: 6. The CDR3 contains 15 residues. Germline CDR1 LGHNA, CDR2 YSLEER.

The rearrangement uses TRBV30 and TRBJ2-6; D call uncertain. The germline CDR1 and CDR2 sequences are GTSNPN and SVGIG (reference sequence). CDR3 length: 13 amino acids. For the CDR3, the DNA is TGTGGCGGATGGCGCTCTGGGGCCAACGTCCTGACTTTC. As protein: CGGWRSGANVLTF.

CDR3 sequence reads: CASSSRGSKGYNEQFF. The CDR3 nucleotides read TGTGCCAGTAGTTCACGCGGGAGTAAGGGCTACAATGAGCAGTTCTTC. This chain joins TRBV19 and TRBJ2-1; 7 bases map to TRBD2. The CDR3 is made up of 16 amino acids. Germline V gene data show CDR1 as LNHDA and CDR2 as SQIVND (reference sequence). V was pared by 5 bases and J by 3 bases, with 10 bases of the junction left unmatched.

This chain links TRBV7-9 with TRBJ1-2, with 12 nucleotides matching TRBD1. CDR3 length: 16 residues. V shed 6 bases and J 4 bases; nucleotides not matched to a gene: 9. Germline assignment: CDR1 SEHNR and CDR2 FQNEAQ (reference sequence). CDR3 protein: CASSRSGTGGPYGYTF. CDR3 nucleotide sequence: TGTGCCAGCAGTCGGTCCGGGACAGGGGGCCCCTATGGCTACACCTTC.

Only a few counts were recorded for this clone. This rearrangement joins TRBV5-1 to TRBJ1-5; D perhaps matches TRBD1 (6 bases). Germline CDR1 and CDR2: SGHRS and YFSETQ. The ends were cut back, 4 bases at V and 10 bases at J, with 21 bases in the middle. CDR3 length: 15 residues. The CDR3 reads CASSQQGLERDPQHF. In nucleotides, the CDR3 is TGCGCCAGCAGCCAACAGGGTTTGGAGCGGGATCCCCAGCATTTT. The variable domain in full, with the rest retrieved from reference TRBV5-1 and TRBJ1-5, is KAGVTQTPRYLIKTRGQQVTLSCSPISGHRSVSWYQQTPGQGLQFLFEYFSETQRNKGNFPGRFSGRQFSNSRSEMNVSTLELGDSALYLCASSQQGLERDPQHFGDGTRLSIL.

The genes are TRBV7-9 and TRBJ1-1; TRBD1 aligns across 9 bases. The J segment lost 4 bases and the V segment lost 8 bases, leaving 11 bases of the junction unmatched. This CDR3 has 15 amino acids. The germline CDR1 and CDR2 sequences are SEHNR and FQNEAQ (reference sequence). CDR3 bases: TGTGCCAGCGCCCGGGACAGGGCGCTTGGCACTGAAGCTTTCTTT. It encodes CASARDRALGTEAFF.

The rearrangement links TRBV5-1 to TRBJ2-3; D might be TRBD2 (7 bases). The germline V and J ends were trimmed by 4 bases and 3 bases, with 15 bases remaining between them. CDR1 and CDR2 from the germline V gene are SGHRS and YFSETQ. The CDR3 is 15 amino acids. The CDR3 is CASSSPGGLTDTQYF. The CDR3 DNA reads TGCGCCAGCAGCAGCCCCGGGGGGCTTACAGATACGCAGTATTTT.